The 8 T cell receptor beta chains reported below all come from one sample, sequenced in a study of T cells expressing NK-cell markers. No DNA is given; TCRdb re-called the 5' RACE reads and lists each CDR3 protein once. This repertoire comprises some 440,000 distinct CDR3 sequences; its ten largest clones make up 1.4%. The sample taken for sequencing was blood T cells: a sorted CD56 or NKG2C T cell subset, CD4+ or CD8+ T cells, or bulk PBMC T cells (not recorded which). The receptors stem from a woman between 50 and 59 years old in good health.

The V and J genes are TRBV12-3 or TRBV12-4 and TRBJ2-5; TCRdb gives TRBD1 as the D gene, but with no DNA this cannot be confirmed. The CDR3 has 16 residues. The CDR3 protein is CASSQDKNPYQETQYF.

The chain combines TRBV29-1 with TRBJ1-4; the TRBD1 assignment by TCRdb is unverifiable without DNA. The CDR3 runs to 14 residues. Germline assignment: CDR1 SQVTM and CDR2 ANQGSEA. CDR3 residues: CSVASTGINEKLFF.

V and J are TRBV6-5 and TRBJ2-1. Germline V gene sequence: CDR1 MNHEY, CDR2 SVGAGI. The length of the CDR3 is 16 residues. The CDR3 sequence: CASSYSSYPTSNEQFF.

The CDR3 sequence is CASSADRLGYTF. The chain uses TRBV6-1 and TRBJ1-2; as DNA is missing, the TRBD1 call by TCRdb cannot be tested. Germline V gene sequence: CDR1 MNHNS, CDR2 SASEGT. This CDR3 has 12 residues.

The chain has TRBV12-3 or TRBV12-4 and TRBJ1-1. The CDR3 length is 14 residues. CDR3: CASSFRRPYAEAFF.

The genes are TRBV30 and TRBJ2-5; TCRdb's D call, TRBD2, is unchecked because there is no DNA. This CDR3 has 12 amino acids. CDR1 and CDR2 (germline): GTSNPN, SVGIG (reference sequence). CDR3 region: CALISGEETQYF. Looking up the rest from reference TRBV30 and TRBJ2-5 gives the full variable domain: SQTIHQWPATLVQPVGSPLSLECTVEGTSNPNLYWYRQAAGRGLQLLFYSVGIGQISSEVPQNLSASRPQDRQFILSSKKLLLSDSGFYLCALISGEETQYFGPGTRLLVL.

The chain links TRBV3-1 to TRBJ1-1. The CDR3 consists of 14 residues. The germline CDR1 and CDR2 sequences are LGHDT and YNNKEL (reference sequence). CDR3 region: CASSQGGGPAEAFF.

V gene TRBV5-1 combines with J gene TRBJ2-1; TCRdb's D call of TRBD1 is untestable without DNA. The germline gives CDR1 SGHRS, CDR2 YFSETQ. This CDR3 contains 15 residues. This chain's CDR3 is CASHDQTLGGNEQFF.